This T cell receptor (beta chain) comes out of a study of T cells in Graves' hyperthyroidism and ophthalmopathy. Researchers amplified the TCR beta CDR3 regions from RNA transcripts. The primer set for the first-round RT-PCR of the TCR CDR3 was HTBI. One entry per CDR3 protein results from TCRdb running MiXCR on the multiplex PCR reads. Among fewer than 850,000 distinct CDR3 sequences listed, roughly 17% were seen once. The sequenced sample consisted of blood. The receptor comes from a man aged 50 to 60 with Graves' hyperthyroidism.

CDR3 loop: CSVERGANYEQYF. Here the CDR3 DNA reads TGCAGCGTTGAAAGGGGGGCGAACTACGAGCAGTACTTC. The rearrangement uses TRBV29-1 and TRBJ2-7; D possibly matches TRBD1 or TRBD2 (6 bases each). Trimming took 2 bases from V and 3 from J, leaving 11 bases between them. The CDR3 has 13 amino acids. CDR1 and CDR2 from the germline V gene are SQVTM and ANQGSEA.